This record looks at one T cell receptor (beta chain) sequence and its context. Its antigen is not known. The method was immunoSEQ multiplex PCR; TCRdb's version includes in-frame clones alone and lacks a portion of them. This sample has 45,000 to 60,000 clones, with 85% to 90% found just once. Time point indicated: peripheral blood 6 weeks after treatment start. The data are from a study of PD-L1 blockade in urothelial cancer. Across the study: It was around 2014 that patients started atezolizumab at 1,200 mg intravenously every 3 weeks. After treatment start, blood was analyzed at 3 weeks (second dose) and at 6 weeks.

Broader study findings: It was durable-benefit patients whose tumor-associated blood clones expanded more at 3 weeks.

V shed 4 bases and J shed 0 bases, with 13 bases lying between them. Germline values: CDR1 MNHNS, CDR2 SASEGT. CDR3 length: 16 residues. The TCR was taken from a man aged 55 to 70 with urothelial cancer. The V and J genes are TRBV6-1 and TRBJ1-3, with D tentatively TRBD1 (6 bases). The sample was PBMCs, taken around atezolizumab (anti-PD-L1) treatment. The CDR3 protein is CASSAIGGPSGNTIYF. Here the CDR3 DNA reads TGTGCCAGCAGTGCCATCGGGGGGCCCTCTGGAAACACCATATATTTT.